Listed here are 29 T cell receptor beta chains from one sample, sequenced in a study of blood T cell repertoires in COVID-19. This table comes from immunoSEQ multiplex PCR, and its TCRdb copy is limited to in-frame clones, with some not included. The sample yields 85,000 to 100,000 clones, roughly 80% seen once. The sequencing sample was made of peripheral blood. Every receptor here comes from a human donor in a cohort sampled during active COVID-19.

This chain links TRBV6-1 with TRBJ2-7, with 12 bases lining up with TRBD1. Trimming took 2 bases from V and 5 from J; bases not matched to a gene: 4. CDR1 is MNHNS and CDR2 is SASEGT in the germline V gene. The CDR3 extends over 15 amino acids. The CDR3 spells CASSERGTGGNEQYF. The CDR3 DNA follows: TGTGCCAGCAGTGAAAGGGGGACAGGGGGCAACGAGCAGTACTTC.

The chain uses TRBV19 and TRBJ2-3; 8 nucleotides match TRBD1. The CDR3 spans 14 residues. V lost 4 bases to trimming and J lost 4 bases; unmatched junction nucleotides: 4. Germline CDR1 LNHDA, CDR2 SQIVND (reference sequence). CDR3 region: CASSSGQGPDTQYF. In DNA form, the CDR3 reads TGTGCCAGTAGTAGCGGACAGGGCCCAGATACGCAGTATTTT.

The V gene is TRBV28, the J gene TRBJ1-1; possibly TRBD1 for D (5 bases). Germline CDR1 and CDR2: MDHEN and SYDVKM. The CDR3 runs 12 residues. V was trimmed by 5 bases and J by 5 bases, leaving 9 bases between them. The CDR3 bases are TGTGCCAGCAGTAAAGGGGTAACTGAAGCTTTCTTT. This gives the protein CASSKGVTEAFF.

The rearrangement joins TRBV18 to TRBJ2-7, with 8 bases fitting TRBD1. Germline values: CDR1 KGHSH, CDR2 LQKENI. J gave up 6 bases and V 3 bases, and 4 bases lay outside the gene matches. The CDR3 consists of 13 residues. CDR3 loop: CASSPPQGGEQYF. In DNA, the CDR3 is TGTGCCAGCTCACCGCCACAGGGGGGCGAGCAGTACTTC.

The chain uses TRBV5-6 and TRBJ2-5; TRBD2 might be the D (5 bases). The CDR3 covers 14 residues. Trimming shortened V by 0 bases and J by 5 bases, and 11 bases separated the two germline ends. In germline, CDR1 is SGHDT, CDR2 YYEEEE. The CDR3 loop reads CASSLGPRGETQYF. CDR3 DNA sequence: TGTGCCAGCAGCTTGGGACCCCGAGGGGAGACCCAGTACTTC. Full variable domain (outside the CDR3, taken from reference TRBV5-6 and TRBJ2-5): DAGVTQSPTHLIKTRGQQVTLRCSPKSGHDTVSWYQQALGQGPQFIFQYYEEEERQRGNFPDRFSGHQFPNYSSELNVNALLLGDSALYLCASSLGPRGETQYFGPGTRLLVL.

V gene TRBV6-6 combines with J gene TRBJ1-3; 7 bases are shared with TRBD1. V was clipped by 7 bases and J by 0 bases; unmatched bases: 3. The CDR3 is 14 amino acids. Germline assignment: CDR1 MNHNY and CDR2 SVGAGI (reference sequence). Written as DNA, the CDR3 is TGTGCCAGCATGACAGGGAACTCTGGAAACACCATATATTTT. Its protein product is CASMTGNSGNTIYF.

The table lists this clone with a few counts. The CDR3 region is CASSITAGGQFF. DNA for the CDR3: TGTGCCAGTAGTATTACAGCAGGGGGGCAGTTCTTC. The rearrangement joins TRBV19 to TRBJ2-1, with 7 bases identical to TRBD1. Per the germline V gene, CDR1 is LNHDA and CDR2 is SQIVND (reference sequence). The CDR3 is made up of 12 amino acids. Losses at the gene ends were 3 bases for V and 12 bases for J; bases not matched to a gene: 5.

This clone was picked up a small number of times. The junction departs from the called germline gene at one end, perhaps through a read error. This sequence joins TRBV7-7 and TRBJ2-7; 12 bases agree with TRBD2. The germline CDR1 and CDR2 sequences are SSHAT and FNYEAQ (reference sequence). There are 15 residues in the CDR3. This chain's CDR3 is CASSPLAGGLGEQYF. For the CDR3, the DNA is TGTGCTAGCAGTCCCCTAGCGGGGGGGCTAGGGGAGCAGTACTTC.

The chain's CDR3 is CASSKQGVNTEAFF. The CDR3 region has the DNA TGCGCCAGCAGCAAACAGGGGGTAAACACTGAAGCTTTCTTT. The genes are TRBV5-1 and TRBJ1-1; 8 bases agree with TRBD1. The length of the CDR3 is 14 residues. The ends lost 4 bases at V and 2 bases at J; junction bases unmatched: 4. Germline assignment: CDR1 SGHRS and CDR2 YFSETQ. The full variable domain, with the rest looked up from reference TRBV5-1 and TRBJ1-1, is KAGVTQTPRYLIKTRGQQVTLSCSPISGHRSVSWYQQTPGQGLQFLFEYFSETQRNKGNFPGRFSGRQFSNSRSEMNVSTLELGDSALYLCASSKQGVNTEAFFGQGTRLTVV.

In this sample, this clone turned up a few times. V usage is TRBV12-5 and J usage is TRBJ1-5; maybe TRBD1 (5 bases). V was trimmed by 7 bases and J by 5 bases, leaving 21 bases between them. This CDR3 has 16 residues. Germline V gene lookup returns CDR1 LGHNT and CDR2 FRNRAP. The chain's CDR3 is CASAPTLAGGYQPQHF. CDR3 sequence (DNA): TGTGCTAGTGCCCCCACCCTCGCCGGGGGGTATCAGCCCCAGCATTTT.

DNA for the CDR3: TGTGCCAGCAGCAGATCCGGGACTAGCGGGATCGAGCAGTACTTC. Protein product: CASSRSGTSGIEQYF. J is TRBJ2-7 and V is TRBV11-2; 13 nucleotides align to TRBD2. The ends lost 5 bases at V and 6 bases at J; junction bases unmatched: 7. Per the germline V gene, CDR1 is SGHAT and CDR2 is FQNNGV. The CDR3 runs to 15 residues. Filled out from reference TRBV11-2 and TRBJ2-7, the complete variable domain reads EAGVAQSPRYKIIEKRQSVAFWCNPISGHATLYWYQQILGQGPKLLIQFQNNGVVDDSQLPKDRFSAERLKGVDSTLKIQPAKLEDSAVYLCASSRSGTSGIEQYFGPGTRLTVT.

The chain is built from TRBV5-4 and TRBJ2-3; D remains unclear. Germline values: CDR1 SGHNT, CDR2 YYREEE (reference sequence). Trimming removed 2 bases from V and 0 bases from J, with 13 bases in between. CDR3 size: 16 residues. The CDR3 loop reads CASSLISLQSTDTQYF. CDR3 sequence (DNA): TGTGCCAGCAGCTTAATAAGCCTCCAAAGCACAGATACGCAGTATTTT.

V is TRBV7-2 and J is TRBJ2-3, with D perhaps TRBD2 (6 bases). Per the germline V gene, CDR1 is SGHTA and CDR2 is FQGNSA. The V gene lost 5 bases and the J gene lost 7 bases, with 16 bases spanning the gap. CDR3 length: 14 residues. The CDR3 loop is CASSDSPGANTQYF. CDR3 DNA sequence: TGTGCCAGCAGCGACAGCCCGGGAGCTAATACGCAGTATTTT.

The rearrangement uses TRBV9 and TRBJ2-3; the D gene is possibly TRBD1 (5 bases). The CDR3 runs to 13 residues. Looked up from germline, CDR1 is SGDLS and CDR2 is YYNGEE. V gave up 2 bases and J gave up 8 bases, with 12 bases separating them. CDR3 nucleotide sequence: TGTGCCAGCAGCGTTTCGGACAAGTCTACGCAGTATTTT. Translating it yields CASSVSDKSTQYF.

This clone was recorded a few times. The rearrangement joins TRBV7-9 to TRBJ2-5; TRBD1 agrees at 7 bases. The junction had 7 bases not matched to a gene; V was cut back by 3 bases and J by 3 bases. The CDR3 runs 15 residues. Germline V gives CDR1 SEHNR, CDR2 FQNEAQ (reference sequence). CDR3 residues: CASSFGTDFKETQYF. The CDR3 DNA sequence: TGTGCCAGCAGCTTCGGGACAGACTTTAAAGAGACCCAGTACTTC.

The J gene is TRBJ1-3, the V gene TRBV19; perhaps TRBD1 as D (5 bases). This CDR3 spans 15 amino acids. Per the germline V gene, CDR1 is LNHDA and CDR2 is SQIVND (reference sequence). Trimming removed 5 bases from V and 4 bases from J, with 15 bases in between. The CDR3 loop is CASSVSGVQGNTIYF. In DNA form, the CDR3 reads TGTGCCAGTAGTGTTTCGGGGGTACAGGGAAACACCATATATTTT.

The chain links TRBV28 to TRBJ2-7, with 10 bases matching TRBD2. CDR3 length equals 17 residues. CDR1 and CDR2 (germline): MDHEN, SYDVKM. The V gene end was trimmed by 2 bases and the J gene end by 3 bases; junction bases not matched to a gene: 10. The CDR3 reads CASSLGRLAGEVYEQYF. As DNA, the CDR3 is TGTGCCAGCAGTTTAGGGAGGCTAGCGGGAGAAGTCTACGAGCAGTACTTC.

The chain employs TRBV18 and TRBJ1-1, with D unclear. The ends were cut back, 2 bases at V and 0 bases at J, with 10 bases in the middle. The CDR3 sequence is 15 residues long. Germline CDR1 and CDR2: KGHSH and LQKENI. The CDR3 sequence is CASSPSNRMNTEAFF. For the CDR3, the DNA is TGTGCCAGCTCACCAAGTAACAGAATGAACACTGAAGCTTTCTTT.

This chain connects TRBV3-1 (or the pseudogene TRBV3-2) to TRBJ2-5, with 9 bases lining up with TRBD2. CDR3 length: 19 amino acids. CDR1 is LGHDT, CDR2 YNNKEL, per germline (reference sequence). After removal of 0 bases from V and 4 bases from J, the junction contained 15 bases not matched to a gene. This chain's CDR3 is CASSQDRSLGGGARETQYF. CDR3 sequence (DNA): TGTGCCAGCAGCCAAGATCGGTCCTTGGGCGGGGGGGCCAGAGAGACCCAGTACTTC.

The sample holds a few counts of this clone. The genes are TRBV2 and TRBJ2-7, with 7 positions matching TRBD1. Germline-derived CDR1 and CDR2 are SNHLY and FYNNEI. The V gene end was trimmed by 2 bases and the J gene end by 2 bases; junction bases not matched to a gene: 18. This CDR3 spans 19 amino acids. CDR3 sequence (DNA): TGTGCCAGCAGTGAATTGGTATCTTGGGACAGCAGTCGGCCCTACGAGCAGTACTTC. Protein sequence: CASSELVSWDSSRPYEQYF. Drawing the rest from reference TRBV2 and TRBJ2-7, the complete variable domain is EPEVTQTPSHQVTQMGQEVILRCVPISNHLYFYWYRQILGQKVEFLVSFYNNEISEKSEIFDDQFSVERPDGSNFTLKIRSTKLEDSAMYFCASSELVSWDSSRPYEQYFGPGTRLTVT.

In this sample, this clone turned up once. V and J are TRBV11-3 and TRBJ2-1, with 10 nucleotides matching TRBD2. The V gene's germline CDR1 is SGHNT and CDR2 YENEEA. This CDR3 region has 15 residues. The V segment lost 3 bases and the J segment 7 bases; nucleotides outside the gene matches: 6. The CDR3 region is CASSFTSGVGNEQFF. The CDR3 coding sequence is TGTGCCAGCAGCTTCACTAGCGGGGTTGGGAATGAGCAGTTCTTC.

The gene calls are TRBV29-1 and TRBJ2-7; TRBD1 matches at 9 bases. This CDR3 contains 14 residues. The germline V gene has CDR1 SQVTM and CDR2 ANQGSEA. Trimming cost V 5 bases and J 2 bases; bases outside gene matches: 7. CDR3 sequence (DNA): TGCAGCGTTCAAAGACAGGGGGTTCCCTACGAGCAGTACTTC. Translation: CSVQRQGVPYEQYF.

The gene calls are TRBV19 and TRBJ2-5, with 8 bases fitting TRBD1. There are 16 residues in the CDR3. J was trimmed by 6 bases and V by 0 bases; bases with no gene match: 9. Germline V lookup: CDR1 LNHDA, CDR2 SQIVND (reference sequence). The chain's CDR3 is CASSIDRGQGAQTQYF. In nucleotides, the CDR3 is TGTGCCAGTAGTATAGATCGAGGGCAGGGGGCGCAGACCCAGTACTTC.

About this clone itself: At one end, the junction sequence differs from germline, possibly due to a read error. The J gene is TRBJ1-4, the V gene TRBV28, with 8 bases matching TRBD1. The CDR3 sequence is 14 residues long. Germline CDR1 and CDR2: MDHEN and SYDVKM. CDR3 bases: TGTGCCAGCAGCTTATGGACAGGGAAAGAAAAACTGTTTTTT. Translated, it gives CASSLWTGKEKLFF. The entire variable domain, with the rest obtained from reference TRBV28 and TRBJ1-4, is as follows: DVKVTQSSRYLVKRTGEKVFLECVQDMDHENMFWYRQDPGLGLRLIYFSYDVKMKEKGDIPEGYSVSREKKERFSLILESASTNQTSMYLCASSLWTGKEKLFFGSGTQLSVL.

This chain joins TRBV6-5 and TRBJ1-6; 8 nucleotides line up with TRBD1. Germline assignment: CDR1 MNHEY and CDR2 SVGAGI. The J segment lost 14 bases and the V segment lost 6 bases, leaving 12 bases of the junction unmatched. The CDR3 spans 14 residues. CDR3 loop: CASREDRVSLSLHF. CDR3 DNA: TGTGCCAGCAGGGAGGACAGGGTGTCACTTTCCCTCCACTTT.

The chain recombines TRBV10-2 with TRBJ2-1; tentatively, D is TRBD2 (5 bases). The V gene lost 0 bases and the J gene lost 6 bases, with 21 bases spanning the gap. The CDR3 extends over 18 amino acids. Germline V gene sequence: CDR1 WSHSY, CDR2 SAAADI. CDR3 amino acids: CASSESGKHGLEGNEQFF. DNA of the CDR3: TGCGCCAGCAGTGAGTCGGGCAAACACGGTTTAGAGGGCAATGAGCAGTTCTTC.

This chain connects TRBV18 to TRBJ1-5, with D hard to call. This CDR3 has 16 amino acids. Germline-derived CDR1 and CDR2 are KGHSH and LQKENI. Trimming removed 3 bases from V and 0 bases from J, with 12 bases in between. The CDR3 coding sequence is TGTGCCAGCTCACCGCTAGGAGTCCTTAGCAATCAGCCCCAGCATTTT. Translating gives CASSPLGVLSNQPQHF.

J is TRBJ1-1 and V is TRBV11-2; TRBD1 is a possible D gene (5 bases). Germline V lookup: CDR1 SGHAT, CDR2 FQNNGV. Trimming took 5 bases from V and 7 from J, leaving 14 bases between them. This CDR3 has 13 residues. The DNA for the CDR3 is TGTGCCAGCAGCCCGCAGGGTGTACTTGAAGCTTTCTTT. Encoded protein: CASSPQGVLEAFF.

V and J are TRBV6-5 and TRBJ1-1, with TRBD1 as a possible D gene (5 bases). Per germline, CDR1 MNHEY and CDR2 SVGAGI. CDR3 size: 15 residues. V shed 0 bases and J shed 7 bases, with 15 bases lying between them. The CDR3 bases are TGTGCCAGCAGTTACTCGAGTAGGGGTAGTGGTGAAGCTTTCTTT. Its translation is CASSYSSRGSGEAFF.